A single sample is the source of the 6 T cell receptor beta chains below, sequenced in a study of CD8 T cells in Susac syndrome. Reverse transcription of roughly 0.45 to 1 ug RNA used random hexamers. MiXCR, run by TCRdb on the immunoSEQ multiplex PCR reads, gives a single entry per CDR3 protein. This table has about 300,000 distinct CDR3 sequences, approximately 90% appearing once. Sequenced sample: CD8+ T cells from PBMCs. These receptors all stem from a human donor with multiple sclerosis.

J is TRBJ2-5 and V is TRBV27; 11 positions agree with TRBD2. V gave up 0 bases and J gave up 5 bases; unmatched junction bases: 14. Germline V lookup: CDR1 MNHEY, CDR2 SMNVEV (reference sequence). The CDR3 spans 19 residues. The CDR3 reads CASSLSASLLAGAWETQYF. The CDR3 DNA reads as TGTGCCAGCAGTTTATCCGCCTCCCTACTAGCGGGGGCCTGGGAGACCCAGTACTTC.

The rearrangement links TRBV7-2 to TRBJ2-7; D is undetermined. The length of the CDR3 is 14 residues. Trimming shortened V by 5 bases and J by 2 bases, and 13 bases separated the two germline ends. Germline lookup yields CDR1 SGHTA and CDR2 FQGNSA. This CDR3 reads CASSPSSLAYEQYF. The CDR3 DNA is TGTGCCAGCAGCCCCAGTTCGTTGGCCTACGAGCAGTACTTC.

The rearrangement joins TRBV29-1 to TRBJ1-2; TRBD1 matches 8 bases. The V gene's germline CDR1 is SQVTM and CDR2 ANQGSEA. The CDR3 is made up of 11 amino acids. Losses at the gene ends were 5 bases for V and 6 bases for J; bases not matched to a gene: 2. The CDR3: CSVRTGNGYTF. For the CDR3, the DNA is TGCAGCGTTCGGACAGGGAATGGCTACACCTTC.

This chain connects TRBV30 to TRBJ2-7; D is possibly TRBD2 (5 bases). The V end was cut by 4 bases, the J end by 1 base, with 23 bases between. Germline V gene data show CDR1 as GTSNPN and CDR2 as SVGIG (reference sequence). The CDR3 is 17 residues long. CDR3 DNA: TGTGCCTGGACGAAGACTACCCTATCCCTATTTTCCTACGAGCAGTACTTC. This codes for CAWTKTTLSLFSYEQYF.

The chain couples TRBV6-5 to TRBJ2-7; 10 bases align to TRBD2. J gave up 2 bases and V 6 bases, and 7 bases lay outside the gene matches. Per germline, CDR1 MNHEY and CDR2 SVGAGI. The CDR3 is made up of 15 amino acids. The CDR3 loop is CASSSSGGVTYEQYF. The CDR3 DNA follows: TGTGCCAGCAGCTCCAGCGGGGGGGTGACCTACGAGCAGTACTTC.

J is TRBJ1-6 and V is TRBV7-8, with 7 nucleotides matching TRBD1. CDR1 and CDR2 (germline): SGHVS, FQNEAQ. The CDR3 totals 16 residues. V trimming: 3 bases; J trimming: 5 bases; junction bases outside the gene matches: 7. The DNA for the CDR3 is TGTGCCAGCAGCTTTTTTCGGGACAGTAATAATTCACCCCTCCACTTT. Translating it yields CASSFFRDSNNSPLHF.